The 27 T cell receptor beta chains below come from one sample, sequenced in a study of blood T cell repertoires in COVID-19. Profiled with immunoSEQ multiplex PCR; TCRdb holds only in-frame clones, not every one. The table has some 490,000 clones, 70% to 90% seen once; the top ten hold 3% to 4%. The specimen was peripheral blood. The receptor source for this set is a human donor in a cohort sampled during active COVID-19.

The J gene is TRBJ2-7, the V gene TRBV28; 11 bases match TRBD2. J was trimmed by 7 bases and V by 1 base; bases with no gene match: 9. Germline lookup yields CDR1 MDHEN and CDR2 SYDVKM. The CDR3 length is 16 residues. CDR3 loop: CASSLFLSGRAEEQYF. Here the CDR3 DNA reads TGTGCCAGCAGTTTATTCCTTAGCGGGAGGGCCGAGGAGCAGTACTTC.

The CDR3 region has the DNA TGCAGCATTGGGGAAGGGGACTATGGCTACACCTTC. This encodes CSIGEGDYGYTF. The rearrangement uses TRBV29-1 and TRBJ1-2; weak D call: TRBD1 (5 bases). Germline lookup yields CDR1 SQVTM and CDR2 ANQGSEA. This CDR3 is 12 amino acids long. The V and J ends lost 8 bases and 3 bases respectively, with 13 bases between them.

This chain links TRBV7-8 with TRBJ2-1; D not resolved. The CDR3 is made up of 15 amino acids. The ends were cut back, 3 bases at V and 4 bases at J, with 13 bases in the middle. In germline, CDR1 is SGHVS, CDR2 FQNEAQ. The CDR3 DNA sequence: TGTGCCAGCAGCTTCGAGGCGTCCCCTTACAATGAGCAGTTCTTC. This gives the protein CASSFEASPYNEQFF.

This clone has just one count. This chain links TRBV5-5 with TRBJ1-1; TRBD1 aligns across 8 bases. V trimming: 3 bases; J trimming: 1 base; junction bases outside the gene matches: 5. CDR3 length: 15 amino acids. Germline V gives CDR1 SGHKS, CDR2 YYEKEE (reference sequence). The CDR3 bases are TGTGCCAGCAGCTCCCGACAGGGGACGAACACTGAAGCTTTCTTT. Its protein product is CASSSRQGTNTEAFF.

The V gene is TRBV20-1, the J gene TRBJ2-3; no definite D call. The CDR3 sequence is 10 residues long. The V gene's germline CDR1 is DFQATT and CDR2 SNEGSKA (reference sequence). With 5 bases removed from V and 8 bases from J, the gap between germline ends came to 8 bases. CDR3 in DNA: TGCAGTGCTGCGTATGGTACGCAGTATTTT. It encodes CSAAYGTQYF.

J is TRBJ2-1 and V is TRBV11-3; D possibly corresponds to TRBD2 (6 bases). Looked up from germline, CDR1 is SGHNT and CDR2 is YENEEA. Deletions cut 6 bases from V and 6 bases from J, with 15 bases between. The CDR3 is 14 amino acids. The CDR3 nucleotides read TGTGCCAGCAGTCCGGGAGCCCTTATCAATGAGCAGTTCTTC. Its protein product is CASSPGALINEQFF.

In this sample, this clone turned up once. The chain recombines TRBV28 with TRBJ2-5; the match to TRBD2 covers 14 bases. J gave up 4 bases and V 6 bases, and 7 bases lay outside the gene matches. CDR1 and CDR2 (germline): MDHEN, SYDVKM. The CDR3 extends over 16 amino acids. The chain's CDR3 is CASRPGTSGRRETQYF. CDR3 DNA: TGTGCCAGCAGGCCCGGGACTAGCGGGAGAAGAGAGACCCAGTACTTC.

This clone was seen once. This chain uses TRBV7-2 with TRBJ1-2; D possibly corresponds to TRBD1 (5 bases). From germline, CDR1 is SGHTA and CDR2 FQGNSA. The V and J ends lost 1 base and 2 bases respectively, with 11 bases between them. The CDR3 runs to 15 residues. Written as DNA, the CDR3 is TGTGCCAGCAGCTTAGGGATTACAGGAAACTATGGCTACACCTTC. Its protein product is CASSLGITGNYGYTF.

The chain combines TRBV5-1 with TRBJ2-4; TRBD1 might be the D (6 bases). V lost 0 bases, J lost 4 bases, and 8 bases lay in between. The CDR3 loop spans 14 amino acids. From germline, CDR1 is SGHRS and CDR2 YFSETQ. The chain's CDR3 is CASSLGTEKNIQYF. For the CDR3, the DNA is TGCGCCAGCAGCTTGGGGACAGAAAAAAACATTCAGTACTTC.

The CDR3 DNA sequence: TGTGCCAGCAGCCGGGACAGGAACACCGGGGAGCTGTTTTTT. Its protein is CASSRDRNTGELFF. The chain employs TRBV5-6 and TRBJ2-2; 7 bases are shared with TRBD1. The length of the CDR3 is 14 residues. The ends lost 4 bases at V and 1 base at J; junction bases unmatched: 1. Germline V gene lookup returns CDR1 SGHDT and CDR2 YYEEEE.

The chain is built from TRBV28 and TRBJ2-7; TRBD2 matches 12 bases. In germline, CDR1 is MDHEN, CDR2 SYDVKM. J gave up 8 bases and V 7 bases, and 18 bases lay outside the gene matches. The CDR3 consists of 17 residues. The CDR3 region is CASTDLAGGLPSTKQYF. CDR3 DNA sequence: TGTGCCAGCACCGACCTAGCGGGAGGGCTCCCTTCTACGAAGCAGTACTTC.

The V and J genes are TRBV6-1 and TRBJ1-5, with 7 bases that match TRBD1. The length of the CDR3 is 15 residues. From germline, CDR1 is MNHNS and CDR2 SASEGT. The J segment lost 9 bases and the V segment lost 3 bases, leaving 11 bases of the junction unmatched. CDR3 DNA: TGTGCCAGCAGTGACCCGGGACAGCCGCTGTGGCCCCAGCATTTT. Translated: CASSDPGQPLWPQHF.

The CDR3, as DNA: TGTGCCAGCAGCTTAGATAGGGGGACAGGGGTTAGAACTGAAGCTTTCTTT. This gives the protein CASSLDRGTGVRTEAFF. The V and J genes are TRBV11-2 and TRBJ1-1, with TRBD1 matching over 10 bases. There are 17 residues in the CDR3. V gave up 0 bases and J gave up 5 bases; unmatched junction bases: 9. Germline V gene lookup returns CDR1 SGHAT and CDR2 FQNNGV.

This rearrangement joins TRBV6-6 to TRBJ1-2; TRBD1 is a possible D gene (5 bases). The CDR3 spans 14 residues. V lost 4 bases to trimming and J lost 7 bases, with 16 bases between them. The V gene's germline CDR1 is MNHNY and CDR2 SVGAGI (reference sequence). The CDR3 sequence: CASSSTNSQGGYTF. The CDR3 DNA sequence: TGTGCCAGCAGTTCTACTAATTCGCAGGGTGGCTACACCTTC.

The chain employs TRBV14 and TRBJ2-2; 7 bases match TRBD1. The CDR3 loop spans 15 amino acids. J lost 3 bases, V lost 2 bases, and 3 bases had no gene match. Germline V gene lookup returns CDR1 SGHDN and CDR2 FVKESK. Here the CDR3 DNA reads TGTGCCAGCAGCCAACACCAGGGGGACACCGGGGAGCTGTTTTTT. Protein product: CASSQHQGDTGELFF.

The count of this clone is one. The V and J genes are TRBV6-1 and TRBJ2-7; TRBD2 matches at 11 bases. This CDR3 is built from 17 residues. Unmatched junction bases numbered 4, after V lost 0 bases and J lost 0 bases. Germline V gene lookup returns CDR1 MNHNS and CDR2 SASEGT. The CDR3 DNA follows: TGTGCCAGCAGTGAAGCTGGGACTAGCGGTAGCTCCTACGAGCAGTACTTC. It encodes CASSEAGTSGSSYEQYF.

The CDR3 DNA reads as TGTGCCAGCAGCTCGGAGGAGAGGGACGAGCAGTACTTC. This translates into CASSSEERDEQYF. This chain connects TRBV5-4 to TRBJ2-7; TRBD2 is a possible D gene (5 bases). Germline lookup yields CDR1 SGHNT and CDR2 YYREEE (reference sequence). Trimming took 3 bases from V and 5 from J, leaving 12 bases between them. The CDR3 loop spans 13 amino acids.

V usage is TRBV6-5 and J usage is TRBJ2-1; 13 bases map to TRBD2. The germline CDR1 and CDR2 sequences are MNHEY and SVGAGI. The length of the CDR3 is 15 residues. After removal of 8 bases from V and 5 bases from J, the junction contained 6 bases not matched to a gene. The CDR3 DNA reads as TGTGCCAGCGGTAGGACTAGCGGGAGAGACAATGAGCAGTTCTTC. This gives the protein CASGRTSGRDNEQFF.

The sample holds one count of this clone. The chain combines TRBV30 with TRBJ2-7, with a weak D call TRBD2 (6 bases). The CDR3 is 11 amino acids. V dropped 8 bases and J dropped 4 bases, with 12 bases sitting between them. Germline V gene data show CDR1 as GTSNPN and CDR2 as SVGIG (reference sequence). CDR3 loop: CAQRGTYEQYF. CDR3 nucleotides: TGTGCCCAACGGGGGACGTACGAGCAGTACTTC. Full variable domain (rest looked up from reference TRBV30 and TRBJ2-7): SQTIHQWPATLVQPVGSPLSLECTVEGTSNPNLYWYRQAAGRGLQLLFYSVGIGQISSEVPQNLSASRPQDRQFILSSKKLLLSDSGFYLCAQRGTYEQYFGPGTRLTVT.

This chain joins TRBV28 and TRBJ2-7; 7 nucleotides match TRBD1. V trimming: 2 bases; J trimming: 1 base; junction bases outside the gene matches: 11. The CDR3 has 17 residues. Germline V gives CDR1 MDHEN, CDR2 SYDVKM. CDR3 loop: CASSLLINRDRSYEQYF. The CDR3, as DNA: TGTGCCAGCAGTTTACTTATTAACCGGGACAGATCCTACGAGCAGTACTTC.

The gene calls are TRBV7-2 and TRBJ1-4; D is perhaps TRBD1 (6 bases). CDR3 length equals 14 residues. The germline CDR1 and CDR2 sequences are SGHTA and FQGNSA. V was trimmed by 7 bases and J by 0 bases, leaving 9 bases between them. CDR3 sequence reads: CASKGDPTNEKLFF. As DNA, the CDR3 is TGTGCCAGCAAGGGGGACCCAACTAATGAAAAACTGTTTTTT. The whole variable domain, filled in from reference TRBV7-2 and TRBJ1-4, reads GAGVSQSPSNKVTEKGKDVELRCDPISGHTALYWYRQSLGQGLEFLIYFQGNSAPDKSGLPSDRFSAERTGGSVSTLTIQRTQQEDSAVYLCASKGDPTNEKLFFGSGTQLSVL.

The chain has TRBV30 and TRBJ1-4, with D possibly being TRBD1 (5 bases). The germline V and J ends were trimmed by 2 bases and 8 bases, with 15 bases remaining between them. The length of the CDR3 is 14 residues. The germline V gene has CDR1 GTSNPN and CDR2 SVGIG (reference sequence). CDR3 DNA: TGTGCCTGGAGTCAACAGGCAGCCACCGAAAAACTGTTTTTT. Residues: CAWSQQAATEKLFF.

The CDR3 loop is CASGNRDRAPYGYTF. The CDR3 nucleotides read TGCGCCAGCGGGAACCGGGACAGGGCCCCCTATGGCTACACCTTC. The V call is TRBV5-1, the J call TRBJ1-2; TRBD1 matches at 9 bases. CDR1 SGHRS and CDR2 YFSETQ come from the germline V gene. The ends lost 7 bases at V and 4 bases at J; junction bases unmatched: 11. The CDR3 extends over 15 amino acids.

The V call is TRBV30, the J call TRBJ1-3, with D perhaps matching TRBD1 (5 bases). This CDR3 is 15 amino acids long. V dropped 4 bases and J dropped 0 bases, with 13 bases sitting between them. CDR1 and CDR2 (germline): GTSNPN, SVGIG (reference sequence). CDR3 nucleotide sequence: TGTGCCTGGATGAACGCAGGGTACTCTGGAAACACCATATATTTT. Its translation is CAWMNAGYSGNTIYF. The variable domain in full, completed from reference TRBV30 and TRBJ1-3, reads SQTIHQWPATLVQPVGSPLSLECTVEGTSNPNLYWYRQAAGRGLQLLFYSVGIGQISSEVPQNLSASRPQDRQFILSSKKLLLSDSGFYLCAWMNAGYSGNTIYFGEGSWLTVV.

This rearrangement joins TRBV19 to TRBJ2-5; TRBD1 matches at 12 bases. With 5 bases clipped from V and 5 bases from J, the junction kept 12 bases outside the gene matches. Germline CDR1 reads LNHDA; CDR2 reads SQIVND (reference sequence). The CDR3 has 17 amino acids. The DNA of the CDR3 is TGTGCCAGTAGTGCGCGGAGGGGACAGGGGGCGCCGGAGACCCAGTACTTC. As protein: CASSARRGQGAPETQYF.

DNA of the CDR3: TGTGCCAGTCTCGGCCCGGCAGGCCCAGCTAACTATGGCTACACCTTC. It encodes CASLGPAGPANYGYTF. J is TRBJ1-2 and V is TRBV19; D is unclear. The V gene's germline CDR1 is LNHDA and CDR2 SQIVND (reference sequence). This CDR3 has 16 amino acids. V shed 8 bases and J shed 0 bases, with 19 bases lying between them.

A few counts support this clone. V and J are TRBV5-1 and TRBJ1-1, with D unclear. CDR1 and CDR2 (germline): SGHRS, YFSETQ. This CDR3 is 15 amino acids long. V was cut by 2 bases and J by 2 bases, with 13 bases left in between. The CDR3 DNA reads as TGCGCCAGCAGCTTCTCGTCAGGAACTAACACTGAAGCTTTCTTT. Its translation is CASSFSSGTNTEAFF.